This TCR beta chain came from a study of T cell repertoires in cytomegalovirus infection. Overall study context: Shared public TCR beta signatures pointed to both CMV infection and a matching HLA type.

TCRdb recomputed calls from the reads with MiXCR, one row per CDR3 protein. The repertoire holds about 530,000 distinct CDR3 sequences, with about 30% as singletons. This clonotype was observed at least ten times. What it binds is unknown. General study findings and limits: CMV carriers with the relevant HLA were identified by cumulative public TCR beta family frequency. It was HLA-C-restricted CMV-specific TCR beta clonotypes that dominated the response ex vivo.

This CDR3 contains 15 residues. V lost 9 bases and J lost 4, with 21 bases in between. The chain employs TRBV12-3 or TRBV12-4 and TRBJ1-1, with TRBD1 as a possible D gene (5 bases). The sequence came from a human donor in good health (CMV status not recorded). Some clones in this sample may be carry-over from other donors' samples. Sequencing was done on a sample of PBMCs. This chain's CDR3 is CASSLGQGRFTEAFF. The CDR3, as DNA: TGTGCCAGTTCCTTGGGCCAGGGCAGGTTCACTGAAGCTTTCTTT.